This entry describes one T cell receptor (beta chain). These data originate in a study of blood T cell repertoires in COVID-19. Overall study: T cells, B-cell-depleted T cells, or PBMCs provided the cDNA or gDNA that served as material.

CDR3 length: 14 residues. V was cut by 5 bases and J by 5 bases, with 15 bases left in between. Germline loops: CDR1 MDHEN, CDR2 SYDVKM. Assay: immunoSEQ multiplex PCR; the TCRdb copy retains only in-frame clones and omits some. The sample shows fewer than 20,000 clones, approximately 91% of them seen only once. The TCR originated in a human donor in a cohort sampled during active COVID-19. The specimen sequenced was peripheral blood. The chain is built from TRBV28 and TRBJ2-5, with D possibly being TRBD2 (6 bases). In DNA, the CDR3 is TGTGCCAGCAGTCTACTGGAGGGTTGGGAGACCCAGTACTTC. This sequence encodes CASSLLEGWETQYF.